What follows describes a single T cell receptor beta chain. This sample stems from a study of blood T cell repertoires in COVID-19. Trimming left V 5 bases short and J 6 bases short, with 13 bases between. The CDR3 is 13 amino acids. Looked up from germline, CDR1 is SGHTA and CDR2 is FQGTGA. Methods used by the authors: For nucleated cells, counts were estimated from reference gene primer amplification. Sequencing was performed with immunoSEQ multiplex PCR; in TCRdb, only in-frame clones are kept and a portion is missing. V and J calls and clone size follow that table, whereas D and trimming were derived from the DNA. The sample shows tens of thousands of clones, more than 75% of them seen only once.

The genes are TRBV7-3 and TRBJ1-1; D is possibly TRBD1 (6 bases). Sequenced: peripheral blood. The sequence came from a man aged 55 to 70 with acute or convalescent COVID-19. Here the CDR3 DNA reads TGTGCCAGCAGCCCTAGGGGGGGCGCTGAAGCTTTCTTT. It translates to CASSPRGGAEAFF.